These T cell receptor beta chains were read from a single sample in a study of molecular identifiers for immune sequencing clone quantification. Each CDR3 protein gets one entry after TCRdb re-called the PCR reads with MiXCR. The sample lists about 36,000 distinct CDR3 sequences; 18% were seen once. The sequencing sample was made of naive CD8+ T cells from blood, with Jurkat cell RNA spiked in. The source of these receptors is a human donor in good health. Some libraries in this study had Jurkat cell RNA spiked in. Each CDR3 is given with its conserved first and last residue. The order of the fields is J gene, D gene, V gene, clone size, CDR3 protein, CDR3 DNA. The D gene is left open where the match is weak. Size values are once, few and many counts, or a class for expanded clones, and some rows have none.

>TRBJ2-3|TRBD2|TRBV5-6|many
CASSLAGLAGEHTQYF
TGTGCCAGCAGCTTGGCCGGATTAGCGGGAGAGCATACGCAGTATTTT
>TRBJ2-5|TRBD2|TRBV7-9|many
CASSSTEGLAGERETQYF
TGTGCCAGCAGCTCTACCGAAGGCCTAGCGGGAGAGCGGGAGACCCAGTACTTC
>TRBJ2-5|-|TRBV29-1|many
CSSNPWGQETQYF
TGCAGCTCAAATCCGTGGGGCCAAGAGACCCAGTACTTC
>TRBJ1-1|-|TRBV9|-
CASGPRGGTEAFF
TGTGCCAGCGGCCCCCGAGGAGGGACTGAAGCTTTCTTT
>TRBJ1-2|TRBD1|TRBV12-3/TRBV12-4|many
CASSFSDRGVYGYTF
TGTGCCAGCAGTTTCTCGGACAGGGGGGTCTATGGCTACACCTTC
>TRBJ1-6|-|TRBV4-3|-
CASSQGGGSPLHF
TGCGCCAGCAGCCAGGGGGGTGGTTCACCCCTCCACTTT
>TRBJ2-5|-|TRBV7-8|many
CASSPLGGGRVVDQETQYF
TGTGCCAGCAGCCCCCTGGGGGGGGGGCGCGTCGTGGACCAAGAGACCCAGTACTTC
>TRBJ1-5|-|TRBV12-3/TRBV12-4|many
CASSPQGGGNQPQHF
TGTGCCAGCAGTCCTCAGGGAGGTGGCAATCAGCCCCAGCATTTT
>TRBJ2-3|TRBD2|TRBV20-1|many
CSVVAGGPGDTDTQYF
TGCAGTGTAGTAGCGGGAGGGCCGGGGGACACAGATACGCAGTATTTT
>TRBJ2-7|TRBD2|TRBV20-1|-
CSARDLTSGEYEQYF
TGCAGTGCTAGAGATCTTACTAGCGGGGAATACGAGCAGTACTTC
>TRBJ2-5|-|TRBV9|few
CAGGRQAQETQYF
TGTGCCGGAGGGAGACAGGCCCAAGAGACCCAGTACTTC
>TRBJ2-1|-|TRBV5-1|-
CASSLAGAEQFF
TGCGCCAGCAGCTTGGCAGGGGCTGAGCAGTTCTTC
>TRBJ2-5|TRBD1|TRBV13|-
CASSLFEGAHGETQYF
TGTGCCAGCAGCTTATTTGAGGGGGCGCACGGAGAGACCCAGTACTTC
>TRBJ2-5|TRBD2|TRBV4-3|-
CASSQDILAGGTGVTQYF
TGCGCCAGCAGCCAAGATATCCTAGCGGGGGGAACCGGGGTGACCCAGTACTTC
>TRBJ2-5|TRBD1|TRBV15|many
CATSKTGTGGSETQYF
TGTGCCACCAGCAAAACCGGGACAGGGGGCTCGGAGACCCAGTACTTC
>TRBJ1-5|-|TRBV6-2/TRBV6-3|-
CASRYSVAPSGWPQHF
TGTGCCAGCAGATACTCAGTTGCTCCATCTGGTTGGCCCCAGCATTTT
>TRBJ2-7|-|TRBV28|many
CASSPSGGISYEQYF
TGTGCCAGCAGCCCTAGTGGAGGGATCTCCTACGAGCAGTACTTC
>TRBJ2-7|-|TRBV14|many
CASSRPGWSDEQYF
TGTGCCAGCAGCCGTCCTGGGTGGAGTGACGAGCAGTACTTC
>TRBJ1-1|-|TRBV5-1|few
CASRRKTNPTEAFF
TGCGCCAGCAGAAGAAAGACCAACCCTACTGAAGCTTTCTTT
>TRBJ2-7|-|TRBV4-2|few
CASSQEEIGTSLGDYEQYF
TGTGCCAGCAGCCAAGAGGAAATAGGCACAAGTTTAGGGGACTACGAGCAGTACTTC
>TRBJ1-1|-|TRBV28|-
CASNIKGSSEAFF
TGTGCCAGCAACATCAAGGGGTCATCTGAAGCTTTCTTT
>TRBJ2-7|-|TRBV12-3/TRBV12-4|many
CASSLEMGFDEQYF
TGTGCCAGCAGTTTAGAGATGGGTTTCGACGAGCAGTACTTC
>TRBJ1-5|-|TRBV28|many
CASSLFEVVSQPQHF
TGTGCCAGCAGTTTATTCGAGGTGGTTAGTCAGCCCCAGCATTTT
>TRBJ2-1|-|TRBV5-5|few
CASSLVYNEQFF
TGTGCCAGCAGCTTGGTATACAATGAGCAGTTCTTC
>TRBJ2-3|TRBD2|TRBV20-1|many
CSARRRLAGVRRVNTQYF
TGCAGTGCTAGAAGGCGACTAGCGGGAGTCAGGCGGGTGAATACGCAGTATTTT
>TRBJ1-1|TRBD1|TRBV7-2|many
CASSTLTGSEAFF
TGTGCCAGCAGCACCTTGACAGGGTCTGAAGCTTTCTTT
>TRBJ2-1|-|TRBV7-9|many
CASSLEGEYNEQFF
TGTGCCAGCAGCTTAGAGGGGGAATACAATGAGCAGTTCTTC
>TRBJ2-6|-|TRBV28|many
CASSLLRGAGGANVLTF
TGTGCCAGCAGTTTGCTAAGGGGGGCTGGCGGGGCCAACGTCCTGACTTTC
>TRBJ1-1|-|TRBV7-9|many
CASRAGTGSEAFF
TGTGCCAGCAGAGCGGGCACAGGGTCTGAAGCTTTCTTT
>TRBJ1-5|TRBD1|TRBV6-5|few
CASSRDDRVGQPQHF
TGTGCCAGCAGTAGGGACGACAGGGTGGGGCAGCCCCAGCATTTT
>TRBJ2-7|-|TRBV4-3|-
CASSPGSYSYEQYF
TGCGCTAGCAGCCCTGGCTCTTACTCCTACGAGCAGTACTTC
>TRBJ2-2|-|TRBV9|many
CASSAVGDTGELFF
TGTGCCAGCAGCGCCGTCGGGGACACCGGGGAGCTGTTTTTT
>TRBJ1-2|TRBD1|TRBV12-3/TRBV12-4|many
CASSSWGGDRGIYGYTF
TGTGCCAGCAGTTCTTGGGGGGGGGACAGGGGCATCTATGGCTACACCTTC
>TRBJ2-5|-|TRBV13|many
CASSSAAGRGETQYF
TGTGCCAGCAGCTCCGCAGCGGGTCGGGGGGAGACCCAGTACTTC
>TRBJ1-3|-|TRBV11-2|-
CASSLEFQGSGNTIYF
TGTGCCAGCAGCTTAGAATTCCAGGGCTCTGGAAACACCATATATTTT
>TRBJ2-1|-|TRBV19|-
CASSIDLASTYNEQFF
TGTGCCAGTAGTATAGATCTAGCCTCAACCTACAATGAGCAGTTCTTC
>TRBJ2-7|-|TRBV5-1|many
CASSLGTMGLEEKQYF
TGCGCCAGCAGCCTGGGGACAATGGGGTTGGAGGAGAAGCAGTACTTC
>TRBJ2-1|TRBD1|TRBV9|-
CASSAGTAYNEQFF
TGTGCCAGCAGCGCCGGGACAGCCTACAATGAGCAGTTCTTC
>TRBJ2-1|TRBD1|TRBV6-2/TRBV6-3|many
CASSRQGLNNEQFF
TGTGCCAGCAGTCGACAGGGTCTTAACAATGAGCAGTTCTTC
>TRBJ2-1|-|TRBV6-2/TRBV6-3|many
CASSYSRTGGEFYNEQFF
TGTGCCAGCAGTTACTCGAGGACCGGCGGGGAATTCTACAATGAGCAGTTCTTC
>TRBJ2-2|TRBD1|TRBV29-1|many
CSVEGTGGIGELFF
TGCAGCGTTGAAGGGACAGGGGGCATCGGGGAGCTGTTTTTT